A selection of T cell receptor beta chains follows, all from one sample in a study of blood T cell repertoires in COVID-19. Profiling relied on immunoSEQ multiplex PCR, and the TCRdb table lists in-frame clones only, not all of them. This table holds fewer than 250,000 clones, roughly 82% found once. The sample consisted of peripheral blood. These TCRs come from a woman in her seventies with acute or convalescent COVID-19. The CDR3 runs from the conserved cysteine through the conserved F or W. A D gene is named only where the DNA matches it firmly. The size of a clone is reported for some rows only, either as once, few or many, or as a class for expanded clones.

>-|TRBD1|TRBJ1-5|TRBV6-5
TGTGCCAGCAGTCGGGACAGGGCCTATCAGCCCCAGCATTTT
CASSRDRAYQPQHF
>-|-|TRBJ2-2|TRBV28
TGTGCCAGCAGTTTCGGGGGAATAAGCGGGGAGCTGTTTTTT
CASSFGGISGELFF
>-|TRBD2|TRBJ2-3|TRBV3-1/TRBV3-2
TGTGCCAGCAGCCACCAAGGGACGGGGGGGCTCGGGGCAGATACGCAGTATTTT
CASSHQGTGGLGADTQYF
>-|-|TRBJ1-5|TRBV4-2
TGTGCCAGCAGCCAAGACTCCTCAGGGCCTCGGAGTCAGCCCCAGCATTTT
CASSQDSSGPRSQPQHF
>-|TRBD1|TRBJ2-7|TRBV5-1
TGCGCCAGCAGCTACTCCGGGACAGATTTCTCCTACGAGCAGTACTTC
CASSYSGTDFSYEQYF
>-|-|TRBJ1-1|TRBV14
TGTGCCAGCAGCCAAGATTACCCATGGGGGGGCGGAGAAGCTTTCTTT
CASSQDYPWGGGEAFF
>-|TRBD1|TRBJ2-7|TRBV2
TGTGCCAGCAGTGAGCTGGCAGGGGGCGAGCAGTACTTC
CASSELAGGEQYF
>-|-|TRBJ1-1|TRBV10-3
TGTGCCATCAGTGGCCCGGACAGATTGAACACTGAAGCTTTCTTT
CAISGPDRLNTEAFF
>-|-|TRBJ1-2|TRBV3-1/TRBV3-2
TGTGCCAGCAGCCAAGATCTAATAGGGGGATATGGCTACACCTTC
CASSQDLIGGYGYTF
>once|-|TRBJ1-4|TRBV28
TGTGCCAGCAGCCTCCCCATAGGGGGTAATGAAAAACTGTTTTTT
CASSLPIGGNEKLFF
>-|-|TRBJ1-6|TRBV6-5
TGTGCCAGCAGAGAGCGGGACGGGAATTCACCCCTCCACTTT
CASRERDGNSPLHF
>-|-|TRBJ2-7|TRBV18
TGTGCCAGCTCACTAGAGTTCTACGAGCAGTACTTC
CASSLEFYEQYF
>-|-|TRBJ1-2|TRBV4-1
TGCGCCAGCAGCCCTCAGGGCAGCTATGGCTACACCTTC
CASSPQGSYGYTF
>-|TRBD1|TRBJ2-3|TRBV29-1
TGCAGCGTTGATCGGGGACAGGGTGGAGATACGCAGTATTTT
CSVDRGQGGDTQYF
>few|-|TRBJ1-1|TRBV4-1
TGCGCCAGCAGCCAACTTCCCGGACTCGCAGAAGCTTTCTTT
CASSQLPGLAEAFF
>-|TRBD1|TRBJ1-2|TRBV24-1
TGTGCCACCAGTGACCAAGACAGGGTGGGCTACACCTTC
CATSDQDRVGYTF
>few|-|TRBJ1-1|TRBV7-9
TGTGCCAGCAGCTTAATGGGGAGTCGAACTGAAGCTTTCTTT
CASSLMGSRTEAFF
>-|TRBD2|TRBJ2-2|TRBV30
TGTGCCTGGATAGCGGGGGGATTCACCGGGGAGCTGTTTTTT
CAWIAGGFTGELFF
>-|-|TRBJ2-5|TRBV18
TGTGCCAGCTCACGGACAGACCAAGAGACCCAGTACTTC
CASSRTDQETQYF
>many|TRBD1|TRBJ1-5|TRBV7-9
TGTGCCAGCAGCTTAGGCCCCGGGACAGGGGGCGTGTATCAGCCCCAGCATTTT
CASSLGPGTGGVYQPQHF
>few|-|TRBJ1-4|TRBV5-1
TGCGCCAGCAGCTTGGCGGGGTCCGGTTATAATGAAAAACTGTTTTTT
CASSLAGSGYNEKLFF
>-|-|TRBJ1-3|TRBV5-1
TGCGCCAGCAGCTTGGCCCCCAGGCCAGGGCCCGGAAACACCATATATTTT
CASSLAPRPGPGNTIYF
>-|-|TRBJ2-3|TRBV12-5
TGTGCTAGTGGTTTGGTAAGGTCAGTCGGGACAGATACGCAGTATTTT
CASGLVRSVGTDTQYF
>-|TRBD1|TRBJ2-5|TRBV29-1
TGCAGCGTTGGAAATAAGGACAGGGGGCGATCTCCGTACTTC
CSVGNKDRGRSPYF
>few|-|TRBJ1-2|TRBV29-1
TGCAGCGTTAATCAGGGGTCCAGAGAAGGCTACACCTTC
CSVNQGSREGYTF
>many|TRBD1|TRBJ1-2|TRBV12-5
TGTGCTAGTGGTCTGACAGGGGCTAACTATGGCTACACCTTC
CASGLTGANYGYTF
>-|-|TRBJ1-1|TRBV5-1
TGCGCCAGCAGCGACCGCGCGGGGGCGCTGGGCACTGAAGCTTTCTTT
CASSDRAGALGTEAFF
>-|TRBD1|TRBJ2-2|TRBV28
TGTGCCAGCAGTTTACCGTCAGGGGGCATGACCGGGGAGCTGTTTTTT
CASSLPSGGMTGELFF
>-|-|TRBJ1-2|TRBV19
TGTGCCAGTAGTTTTAATGGCTACACCTTC
CASSFNGYTF